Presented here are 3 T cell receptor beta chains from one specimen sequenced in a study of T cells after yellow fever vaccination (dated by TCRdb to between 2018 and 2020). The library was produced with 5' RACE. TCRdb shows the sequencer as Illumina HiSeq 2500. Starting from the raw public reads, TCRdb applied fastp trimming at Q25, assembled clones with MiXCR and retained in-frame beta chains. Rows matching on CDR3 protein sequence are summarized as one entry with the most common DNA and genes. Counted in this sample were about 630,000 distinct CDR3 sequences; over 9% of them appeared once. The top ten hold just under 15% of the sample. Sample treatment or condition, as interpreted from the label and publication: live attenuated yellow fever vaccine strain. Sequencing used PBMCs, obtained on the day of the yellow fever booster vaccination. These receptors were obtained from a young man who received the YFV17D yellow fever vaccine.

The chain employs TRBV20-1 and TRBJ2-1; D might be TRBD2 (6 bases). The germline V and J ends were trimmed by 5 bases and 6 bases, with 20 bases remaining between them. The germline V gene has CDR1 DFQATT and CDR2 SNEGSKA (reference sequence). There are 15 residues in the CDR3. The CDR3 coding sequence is TGCAGTGCTGTAGGAGGGGCTAGCTTCTTCAATGAGCAGTTCTTC. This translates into CSAVGGASFFNEQFF.

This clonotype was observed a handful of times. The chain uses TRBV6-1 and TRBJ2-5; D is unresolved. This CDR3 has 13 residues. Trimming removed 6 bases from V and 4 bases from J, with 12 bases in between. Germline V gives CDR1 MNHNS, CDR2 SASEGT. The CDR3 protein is CASRAPVPETQYF. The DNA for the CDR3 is TGTGCCAGCAGGGCCCCGGTCCCAGAGACCCAGTACTTC.

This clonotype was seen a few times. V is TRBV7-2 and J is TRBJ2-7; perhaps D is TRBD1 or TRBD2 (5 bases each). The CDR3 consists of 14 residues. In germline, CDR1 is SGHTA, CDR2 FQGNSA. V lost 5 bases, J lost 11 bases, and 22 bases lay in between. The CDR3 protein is CASSPWDHLLEKYF. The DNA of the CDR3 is TGTGCCAGCAGCCCTTGGGACCACCTTCTTGAGAAGTACTTC.